The 18 T cell receptor beta chains in this list originate from one sample, sequenced in a study of blood T cell repertoires in COVID-19. Using immunoSEQ multiplex PCR, the repertoire was profiled, and TCRdb retains in-frame clones only, with some absent. The sample lists 310,000 or so clones, 70% to 90% seen once, with approximately 5.3% in the top ten. The material sequenced was PBMCs or T cells enriched from blood (not recorded which). These receptors were obtained from a woman in her 30s who had recovered from COVID-19.

The chain combines TRBV9 with TRBJ1-6; 7 bases match TRBD1. CDR1 and CDR2 from the germline V gene are SGDLS and YYNGEE. J lost 9 bases, V lost 4 bases, and 7 bases had no gene match. This CDR3 has 14 amino acids. CDR3 DNA: TGTGCCAGCAGCCCGGGACAGTTACGTTCACCCCTCCACTTT. Translation: CASSPGQLRSPLHF. Full variable domain (outside the CDR3, taken from reference TRBV9 and TRBJ1-6): DSGVTQTPKHLITATGQRVTLRCSPRSGDLSVYWYQQSLDQGLQFLIQYYNGEERAKGNILERFSAQQFPDLHSELNLSSLELGDSALYFCASSPGQLRSPLHFGNGTRLTVT.

The chain has TRBV4-3 and TRBJ1-2, with TRBD1 matching 11 bases. Trimming at V came to 0 bases and at J to 7 bases, leaving 7 bases not matched to a gene. The germline V gene has CDR1 LGHNA and CDR2 YSLEER. This CDR3 is built from 16 residues. The CDR3 protein is CASSQDGGQGVRGYTF. The CDR3 coding sequence is TGCGCCAGCAGCCAAGATGGGGGACAGGGGGTGCGTGGCTACACCTTC.

V is TRBV21-1 and J is TRBJ1-3; no check of the table's D call, TRBD1, against the DNA was made. TRBV21-1 is reported as a pseudogene. CDR3 length equals 13 residues. The CDR3 DNA reads as TGTGCCAGCCAGGACAGGGCTGGAAACACCATATATTTT. Amino acids: CASQDRAGNTIYF.

This clone is a singleton in its sample. This chain connects TRBV19 to TRBJ1-1, with 8 bases aligning to TRBD1. This CDR3 has 16 residues. Germline V gene lookup returns CDR1 LNHDA and CDR2 SQIVND (reference sequence). J gave up 4 bases and V 5 bases, and 12 bases lay outside the gene matches. Written as DNA, the CDR3 is TGTGCCAGTAGTTTCGAAAGGACAGGGAGTACCACTGAAGCTTTCTTT. This gives the protein CASSFERTGSTTEAFF.

DNA of the CDR3: TGCGCCAGCAGTTCAGGGTCATCCAACACTGAAGCTTTCTTT. Its translation is CASSSGSSNTEAFF. The chain recombines TRBV10-1 with TRBJ1-1; D possibly corresponds to TRBD1 (5 bases). Trimming left V 5 bases short and J 2 bases short, with 12 bases between. Germline lookup yields CDR1 WNHNN and CDR2 SYGVQD (reference sequence). CDR3 length: 14 residues.

The V and J genes are TRBV5-8 and TRBJ1-1; no definite D call. The germline CDR1 and CDR2 sequences are SGHTS and YDEGEE. The V and J ends lost 1 base and 0 bases respectively, with 4 bases between them. The CDR3 has 13 amino acids. The CDR3 is CASSLSMNTEAFF. In DNA, the CDR3 is TGTGCCAGCAGCTTGTCAATGAACACTGAAGCTTTCTTT. Full variable domain (rest looked up from reference TRBV5-8 and TRBJ1-1): EAGVTQSPTHLIKTRGQQATLRCSPISGHTSVYWYQQALGLGLQFLLWYDEGEERNRGNFPPRFSGRQFPNYSSELNVNALELEDSALYLCASSLSMNTEAFFGQGTRLTVV.

The chain has TRBV5-1 and TRBJ2-1; 7 nucleotides line up with TRBD2. The germline V gene has CDR1 SGHRS and CDR2 YFSETQ. V shed 7 bases, J shed 4 bases, and the junction held 5 bases outside the gene matches. The CDR3 has 13 amino acids. CDR3 DNA: TGCGCCAGCGCTGGGGGAGGGTACAATGAGCAGTTCTTC. Translation: CASAGGGYNEQFF.

The chain recombines TRBV30 with TRBJ2-5; D is perhaps TRBD1 (6 bases). Trimming shortened V by 3 bases and J by 5 bases, and 19 bases separated the two germline ends. This CDR3 is 15 amino acids long. Germline CDR1 and CDR2: GTSNPN and SVGIG (reference sequence). The CDR3 DNA follows: TGTGCCTGGAGGGCACCCACAGGGAAGGGGGAGACCCAGTACTTC. It codes for CAWRAPTGKGETQYF.

V gene TRBV5-6 combines with J gene TRBJ1-5; 7 bases agree with TRBD1. The germline V gene encodes CDR1 SGHDT and CDR2 YYEEEE. There are 14 residues in the CDR3. Trimming at V came to 2 bases and at J to 7 bases, leaving 6 bases not matched to a gene. The CDR3 protein is CASSFGTVKQPQHF. The CDR3, as DNA: TGTGCCAGCAGCTTCGGGACAGTAAAACAGCCCCAGCATTTT.

The chain links TRBV25-1 to TRBJ1-6; D gene ambiguous. This CDR3 has 14 amino acids. V gave up 8 bases and J gave up 6 bases, with 14 bases separating them. The germline CDR1 and CDR2 sequences are MGHDK and SYGVNS. CDR3 bases: TGTGCCAGCCAGACGGCGGGCTCTAATTCACCCCTCCACTTT. Its protein is CASQTAGSNSPLHF.

The chain links TRBV12-3 or TRBV12-4 to TRBJ1-2; 9 nucleotides match TRBD1. The CDR3 runs to 13 residues. V trimming: 5 bases; J trimming: 7 bases; junction bases outside the gene matches: 5. The CDR3 bases are TGTGCCAGCAGTCCCGGGACAGGGAGTGGCTACACCTTC. Amino acids: CASSPGTGSGYTF.

Written as DNA, the CDR3 is TGTGCCAGCAGCCCTGGACTAGCGGGGAACACCGGGGAGCTGTTTTTT. Amino acids: CASSPGLAGNTGELFF. This chain links TRBV3-1 (or the pseudogene TRBV3-2) with TRBJ2-2; TRBD2 matches at 11 bases. J gave up 1 base and V 4 bases, and 2 bases lay outside the gene matches. Looked up from germline, CDR1 is LGHDT and CDR2 is YNNKEL (reference sequence). The CDR3 loop spans 16 amino acids.

Comment on this clone: The sample has other DNA sequences that encode this CDR3 too. This rearrangement joins TRBV5-1 to TRBJ1-1, with 7 bases fitting TRBD1. This CDR3 spans 12 amino acids. Looked up from germline, CDR1 is SGHRS and CDR2 is YFSETQ. With V trimmed by 4 bases and J by 8 bases, 5 bases remained unmatched. CDR3 DNA: TGCGCCAGCAGCCCGACAGGGCCCGAAGCTTTCTTT. Its protein product is CASSPTGPEAFF.

The CDR3 is CASSADPSLAGDFQETQYF. The CDR3 DNA is TGTGCCAGCAGCGCAGACCCCAGCCTAGCGGGGGACTTCCAAGAGACCCAGTACTTC. This sequence joins TRBV7-8 and TRBJ2-5, with 10 bases aligning to TRBD2. CDR1 SGHVS and CDR2 FQNEAQ come from the germline V gene. The CDR3 totals 19 residues. Losses at the gene ends were 5 bases for V and 1 base for J; bases not matched to a gene: 16.

The CDR3 DNA sequence: TGTGCCAGCAGTTACATCCGGGGCAATCAGCCCCAGCATTTT. It is translated as CASSYIRGNQPQHF. V usage is TRBV6-5 and J usage is TRBJ1-5; D ambiguous. The CDR3 spans 14 residues. The germline gives CDR1 MNHEY, CDR2 SVGAGI. V was shortened by 2 bases and J by 2 bases, with 7 bases between the two germline ends.

The rearrangement joins TRBV7-3 to TRBJ1-6; 9 bases are shared with TRBD1. V shed 5 bases, J shed 7 bases, and the junction held 12 bases outside the gene matches. The CDR3 consists of 17 residues. Germline CDR1 reads SGHTA; CDR2 reads FQGTGA. The CDR3 loop is CASSPSLRDRVNSPLHF. The CDR3 nucleotides read TGTGCCAGCAGCCCAAGCCTCCGGGACAGGGTCAATTCACCCCTCCACTTT.

In DNA, the CDR3 is TGTGCCAGCAGCTTAGCAATGGGGAGGGGAAACACCATATATTTT. This codes for CASSLAMGRGNTIYF. The genes are TRBV7-2 and TRBJ1-3; D remains ambiguous. The CDR3 is made up of 15 amino acids. Trimming stripped 0 bases from V and 4 bases from J, with 10 bases between. Germline CDR1 and CDR2: SGHTA and FQGNSA.

The J gene is TRBJ1-2, the V gene TRBV30, with a possible D match to TRBD1 (5 bases). This CDR3 is 13 amino acids long. Trimming shortened V by 4 bases and J by 8 bases, and 17 bases separated the two germline ends. Germline CDR1 is GTSNPN and CDR2 is SVGIG (reference sequence). CDR3: CAWTSGGTDGYTF. The CDR3 DNA follows: TGTGCCTGGACTAGCGGGGGAACTGACGGCTACACCTTC.